Listed here are 12 T cell receptor beta chains from one sample, sequenced in a study of metastatic and nonmetastatic thyroid tumors. Thyroid surgery took place with no prior treatment in any patient. TCRdb re-called the PCR reads with MiXCR. The sample has about 32,000 clones; 15% to 20% are singletons. Sequencing was carried out using blood. The receptors come from a female donor with papillary thyroid cancer or a benign thyroid nodule (not recorded which). Some clones in this sample may be carry-over from other donors' samples.

The sample holds many counts of this clone. The J gene is TRBJ2-3, the V gene TRBV7-2; D is tentatively TRBD1 or TRBD2 (5 bases each). Trimming cost V 5 bases and J 0 bases, with 9 bases left between them. From germline, CDR1 is SGHTA and CDR2 FQGNSA. The CDR3 sequence is 14 residues long. The CDR3 coding sequence is TGTGCCAGCAGCCTCGGGGCTAGCACAGATACGCAGTATTTT. Its translation is CASSLGASTDTQYF.

This clone was detected many times. The chain has TRBV19 and TRBJ1-4, with TRBD1 matching over 7 bases. This CDR3 region has 16 residues. Losses at the gene ends were 5 bases for V and 7 bases for J; bases not matched to a gene: 13. The germline V gene has CDR1 LNHDA and CDR2 SQIVND (reference sequence). CDR3 amino acids: CASSLGQAPGSEKLFF. In DNA, the CDR3 is TGTGCCAGTAGTCTCGGACAGGCCCCTGGGAGTGAAAAACTGTTTTTT.

The chain employs TRBV5-6 and TRBJ1-2; 7 nucleotides agree with TRBD1. Germline assignment: CDR1 SGHDT and CDR2 YYEEEE. The CDR3 length is 14 residues. V gave up 0 bases and J gave up 7 bases; unmatched junction bases: 6. The CDR3 coding sequence is TGTGCCAGCAGCTTGGAACAGGGGTTCGGTGGCTACACCTTC. This translates into CASSLEQGFGGYTF.

The CDR3 protein is CASSQLGQGYGYTF. The CDR3, as DNA: TGTGCCAGTAGTCAACTAGGACAGGGCTATGGCTACACCTTC. The genes are TRBV19 and TRBJ1-2; TRBD1 matches 8 bases. J lost 4 bases, V lost 5 bases, and 6 bases had no gene match. CDR1 LNHDA and CDR2 SQIVND come from the germline V gene (reference sequence). CDR3 length equals 14 residues.

In its sample, this clone is medium-sized (0.01 to 0.1%). J is TRBJ1-4 and V is TRBV3-1, with D tentatively TRBD1 (6 bases). There are 14 residues in the CDR3. Trimming removed 4 bases at V and 7 bases at J, with 13 bases between. Germline CDR1 LGHDT, CDR2 YNNKEL (reference sequence). CDR3 protein: CASSLGGGSEKLFF. Written as DNA, the CDR3 is TGTGCCAGCAGCCTAGGGGGGGGCTCTGAAAAACTGTTTTTT.

The chain carries TRBV9 and TRBJ2-7, with 10 bases matching TRBD1. The germline V gene has CDR1 SGDLS and CDR2 YYNGEE. The trim removed 7 bases at V and 5 bases at J, leaving 9 bases unmatched. The CDR3 sequence is 14 residues long. CDR3 sequence (DNA): TGTGCCAGCGGGGGGGGACAGGGGTCTCACGAGCAGTACTTC. This gives the protein CASGGGQGSHEQYF.

CDR3 loop: CASSVVGGFNTGELFF. CDR3 DNA sequence: TGTGCCAGCAGCGTAGTAGGGGGCTTCAATACCGGGGAGCTGTTTTTT. This rearrangement joins TRBV9 to TRBJ2-2, with 7 positions matching TRBD1. Germline V gene sequence: CDR1 SGDLS, CDR2 YYNGEE. The ends lost 0 bases at V and 5 bases at J; junction bases unmatched: 7. The CDR3 is 16 amino acids.

The chain is built from TRBV12-5 and TRBJ2-1; perhaps TRBD1 as D (5 bases). Trimming took 3 bases from V and 3 from J, leaving 6 bases between them. Germline-derived CDR1 and CDR2 are LGHNT and FRNRAP. The CDR3 totals 13 residues. CDR3 residues: CASGFDSYNEQFF. CDR3 in DNA: TGTGCTAGTGGTTTTGACAGCTACAATGAGCAGTTCTTC.

This sequence joins TRBV6-4 and TRBJ2-1; possibly TRBD1 for D (6 bases). Germline CDR1 is MRHNA and CDR2 is SNTAGT. The V and J ends lost 0 bases and 1 base respectively, with 7 bases between them. CDR3 length equals 15 residues. CDR3: CASSDSTGSYNEQFF. The CDR3 coding sequence is TGTGCCAGCAGTGACTCTACAGGGTCCTACAATGAGCAGTTCTTC.

Regarding this clone: Just one base apart from a much larger clone, this may be a read error. Additional DNA sequences in this sample encode the identical CDR3. The chain carries TRBV11-1 and TRBJ2-3; D uncertain. The length of the CDR3 is 15 residues. Deletions cut 1 base from V and 6 bases from J, with 14 bases between. The V gene's germline CDR1 is SGHAT and CDR2 FQDESV (reference sequence). In nucleotides, the CDR3 is TGTGCCAGCAGCTTAGAGCGCGACTCGAGGGATACGCAGTATTTT. Translation gives CASSLERDSRDTQYF.

This clone has only a few counts. The chain recombines TRBV6-5 with TRBJ2-7, with D uncertain. This CDR3 spans 14 amino acids. V was shortened by 2 bases and J by 5 bases, with 13 bases between the two germline ends. Germline V gene sequence: CDR1 MNHEY, CDR2 SVGAGI. Here the CDR3 DNA reads TGTGCCAGCAGTTACGGATCGGTGAAAAACGAGCAGTACTTC. Its translation: CASSYGSVKNEQYF.

This clone was seen repeatedly, ten times or more. The chain recombines TRBV28 with TRBJ1-5, with 7 bases aligning to TRBD1. J lost 11 bases, V lost 10 bases, and 11 bases had no gene match. The germline V gene has CDR1 MDHEN and CDR2 SYDVKM. The CDR3 runs 12 residues. CDR3 DNA sequence: TGTGCCACCCGACAGGGACTTTCGGCCCAGCATTTT. As protein: CATRQGLSAQHF.